The 32 T cell receptor beta chains listed next were all sequenced from one sample in a study of post-analysis software for immune sequencing data. Every TCR beta cDNA library bore unique molecular identifiers. TCRdb re-derived calls from the PCR reads in MiXCR, one entry per CDR3 protein. The profile covers hundreds of thousands of distinct CDR3 sequences, with around 40% appearing a single time and about 12% taken by the ten largest. No cognate antigen is known for these TCRs. General study points: Patients showed TRBV5-6, TRBV5-1 and TRBV20-1 among five TRBV segments more frequent than in controls.

Sequencing was done on a sample of blood. The origin of the receptors is a girl aged 10 to 17 with multiple sclerosis.

V is TRBV7-2 and J is TRBJ2-1, with no clear D. The germline CDR1 and CDR2 sequences are SGHTA and FQGNSA. The CDR3 totals 14 residues. V dropped 4 bases and J dropped 8 bases, with 15 bases sitting between them. The CDR3 loop is CASSSPEMGHEQFF. CDR3 bases: TGTGCCAGCAGCTCACCTGAGATGGGCCATGAGCAGTTCTTC.

The rearrangement joins TRBV7-9 to TRBJ1-1; TRBD1 might be the D (5 bases). The CDR3 sequence is 15 residues long. With 1 base removed from V and 4 bases from J, the gap between germline ends came to 13 bases. Germline CDR1 SEHNR, CDR2 FQNEAQ (reference sequence). The CDR3 DNA follows: TGTGCCAGCAGCTTAGTGCGTGGGGGAGTCACTGAAGCTTTCTTT. This gives the protein CASSLVRGGVTEAFF.

The V gene is TRBV28, the J gene TRBJ2-1; tentatively, D is TRBD2 (5 bases). V lost 3 bases and J 0 bases, leaving 12 bases between the germline ends. Per the germline V gene, CDR1 is MDHEN and CDR2 is SYDVKM. The CDR3 spans 16 residues. CDR3 in amino acids: CASSFLRAYSYNEQFF. The CDR3 nucleotides read TGTGCCAGCAGTTTTCTGAGGGCTTACTCCTACAATGAGCAGTTCTTC.

This clonotype occurred a few times. The V gene is TRBV5-1, the J gene TRBJ2-7; D is possibly TRBD1 (7 bases). CDR1 and CDR2 (germline): SGHRS, YFSETQ. The ends were cut back, 2 bases at V and 6 bases at J, with 15 bases in the middle. The CDR3 extends over 14 amino acids. In DNA form, the CDR3 reads TGCGCCAGCAGCTTTGATCGGCAGGGGGGCGAGCAGTACTTC. This gives the protein CASSFDRQGGEQYF.

The chain has TRBV7-2 and TRBJ2-7; no reliable D call. This CDR3 is built from 12 residues. From germline, CDR1 is SGHTA and CDR2 FQGNSA. V lost 1 base and J lost 5, with 6 bases in between. The chain's CDR3 is CASSLVTDEQYF. Written as DNA, the CDR3 is TGTGCCAGCAGCTTAGTGACGGACGAGCAGTACTTC.

The V call is TRBV5-1, the J call TRBJ2-7; D call uncertain. Per the germline V gene, CDR1 is SGHRS and CDR2 is YFSETQ. With 1 base removed from V and 4 bases from J, the gap between germline ends came to 12 bases. The CDR3 covers 14 residues. CDR3 amino acids: CASSLNQVGYEQYF. The CDR3 region has the DNA TGCGCCAGCAGCTTGAACCAGGTGGGGTACGAGCAGTACTTC.

As for this clonotype: Its ends do not fully match the called genes, so a read error is possible. This rearrangement joins TRBV19 to TRBJ1-2; no clear D gene. This CDR3 has 14 amino acids. Germline assignment: CDR1 LNHDA and CDR2 SQIVND (reference sequence). The CDR3 spells CVSSPQRMGYGYTF. In DNA form, the CDR3 reads TGTGTCAGTAGTCCACAGAGGATGGGATATGGCTACACCTTC. The entire variable domain, with the rest obtained from reference TRBV19 and TRBJ1-2, is as follows: DGGITQSPKYLFRKEGQNVTLSCEQNLNHDAMYWYRQDPGQGLRLIYYSQIVNDFQKGDIAEGYSVSREKKESFPLTVTSAQKNPTAFYLCVSSPQRMGYGYTFGSGTRLTVV.

The chain is built from TRBV27 and TRBJ2-3; D gene ambiguous. The CDR3 consists of 13 residues. V was shortened by 4 bases and J by 6 bases, with 11 bases between the two germline ends. CDR1 and CDR2 (germline): MNHEY, SMNVEV (reference sequence). Here the CDR3 DNA reads TGTGCCAGCAGTTACATGGGTCCGGATACGCAGTATTTT. It codes for CASSYMGPDTQYF.

The gene calls are TRBV20-1 and TRBJ2-1; 12 positions match TRBD2. From germline, CDR1 is DFQATT and CDR2 SNEGSKA (reference sequence). This CDR3 contains 15 residues. The ends lost 5 bases at V and 7 bases at J; junction bases unmatched: 9. The DNA for the CDR3 is TGCAGTGCTTCCCGACTAGCGGGAGCAGAAAATGAGCAGTTCTTC. Translating gives CSASRLAGAENEQFF.

The V gene is TRBV27, the J gene TRBJ1-1, with D possibly TRBD1 on 6 matching bases. Trimming left V 8 bases short and J 5 bases short, with 18 bases between. Germline loops: CDR1 MNHEY, CDR2 SMNVEV (reference sequence). The CDR3 consists of 14 residues. The CDR3 reads CASLLTGGHTEAFF. DNA of the CDR3: TGTGCCAGCCTACTTACCGGGGGGCATACTGAAGCTTTCTTT.

The chain employs TRBV7-9 and TRBJ2-2; D is undetermined. V lost 0 bases and J lost 1, with 6 bases in between. From germline, CDR1 is SEHNR and CDR2 FQNEAQ (reference sequence). This CDR3 region has 15 residues. The CDR3 DNA reads as TGTGCCAGCAGCTTAGCTCGCAAGAACACCGGGGAGCTGTTTTTT. It specifies CASSLARKNTGELFF.

The gene calls are TRBV6-6 and TRBJ1-1; the D is unclear. Trimming removed 6 bases at V and 1 base at J, with 12 bases between. The germline V gene encodes CDR1 MNHNY and CDR2 SVGAGI (reference sequence). The CDR3 is 14 residues long. For the CDR3, the DNA is TGTGCCAGCAGCCCGGGCAGGCCGAACACTGAAGCTTTCTTT. As protein: CASSPGRPNTEAFF.

The V call is TRBV7-3, the J call TRBJ2-7; D gene unclear. The CDR3 totals 13 residues. Germline loops: CDR1 SGHTA, CDR2 FQGTGA. V was pared by 2 bases and J by 3 bases, with 8 bases between. The CDR3 nucleotides read TGTGCCAGCAGCTTAGACACCCACTACGAGCAGTACTTC. Translation gives CASSLDTHYEQYF.

This clonotype was recorded once. The V gene is TRBV12-3 or TRBV12-4, the J gene TRBJ1-5, with D hard to call. This CDR3 is built from 12 residues. Trimming removed 4 bases from V and 7 bases from J, with 8 bases in between. CDR3 loop: CASSSRPQPQHF. The DNA of the CDR3 is TGTGCCAGCAGTTCTCGACCCCAGCCCCAGCATTTT.

CDR3 loop: CASVGTSDYEQYF. The CDR3 DNA is TGTGCCAGCGTTGGGACTAGCGACTACGAGCAGTACTTC. The chain employs TRBV6-1 and TRBJ2-5; 10 bases match TRBD2. The J call may be mistaken, given a closer DNA end match to TRBJ2-7. CDR1 and CDR2 (germline): MNHNS, SASEGT. The length of the CDR3 is 13 residues.

This clonotype was observed a single time. This chain links TRBV6-5 with TRBJ2-7, with TRBD2 identical over 7 bases. This CDR3 spans 14 amino acids. Germline trimming cut 7 bases from V and 7 bases from J; bases unmatched to any gene: 13. Germline CDR1 reads MNHEY; CDR2 reads SVGAGI. The CDR3 DNA is TGTGCCAGCAAGCGGGGCACCCGTTACAATGAGCAGTACTTC. Protein: CASKRGTRYNEQYF.

The V gene is TRBV20-1, the J gene TRBJ2-1; 11 positions match TRBD1. V gave up 5 bases and J gave up 2 bases; unmatched junction bases: 5. CDR1 DFQATT and CDR2 SNEGSKA come from the germline V gene (reference sequence). CDR3 length: 15 residues. The CDR3, as DNA: TGCAGTGCTGAAGGGACAGGGGGGACCTACAATGAGCAGTTCTTC. Translation: CSAEGTGGTYNEQFF.

V and J are TRBV7-3 and TRBJ2-3, with D uncertain. The CDR3 has 13 residues. Deletions cut 4 bases from V and 2 bases from J, with 7 bases between. Germline V CDR1 and CDR2: SGHTA, FQGTGA. The CDR3 spells CASSSTPTDTQYF. CDR3 DNA sequence: TGTGCCAGCAGCTCGACCCCCACAGATACGCAGTATTTT.

This clonotype has more than one count but fewer than ten. The chain uses TRBV12-3 or TRBV12-4 and TRBJ2-5; 8 bases align to TRBD1. Unmatched junction bases numbered 12, after V lost 5 bases and J lost 4 bases. The CDR3 extends over 16 amino acids. The CDR3 nucleotides read TGTGCCAGCAGTCCTGGGGACAGGCGTTCGAGAGAGACCCAGTACTTC. This sequence encodes CASSPGDRRSRETQYF.

Concerning this clonotype: One end of the junction varies from germline; a read error may be responsible. The rearrangement links TRBV6-5 to TRBJ2-1; 10 bases agree with TRBD2. CDR1 MNHEY and CDR2 SVGAGI come from the germline V gene. The CDR3 is made up of 17 amino acids. The CDR3 DNA reads TGTGTCAGCAGTTCCATACGACTAGCGGGCATGAGGAATGAGCAGTTCTTC. Protein sequence: CVSSSIRLAGMRNEQFF.

Only a few counts were recorded for this clonotype. The CDR3 bases are TGTGCCACCACGGTGGACGGTGCTAACACTGAAGCTTTCTTT. Translation gives CATTVDGANTEAFF. The chain recombines TRBV10-3 with TRBJ1-1; D gene uncertain. Germline CDR1 and CDR2: ENHRY and SYGVKD. Between the trimmed V and J ends, which lost 10 bases and 2 bases, there was a span of 17 bases. CDR3 size: 14 residues.

This clonotype was seen once. This chain connects TRBV20-1 to TRBJ2-1; 7 bases align to TRBD2. Germline values: CDR1 DFQATT, CDR2 SNEGSKA (reference sequence). Trimming at V came to 2 bases and at J to 0 bases, leaving 7 bases not matched to a gene. The CDR3 totals 16 residues. The CDR3 nucleotides are TGCAGTGCTAGAAGGCTAGCGGTTAGCTCCTACAATGAGCAGTTCTTC. It specifies CSARRLAVSSYNEQFF.

This rearrangement joins TRBV7-9 to TRBJ1-4; no definite D call. CDR1 SEHNR and CDR2 FQNEAQ come from the germline V gene (reference sequence). The CDR3 sequence is 15 residues long. Trimming shortened V by 3 bases and J by 0 bases, and 8 bases separated the two germline ends. This CDR3 is CASSLKYATNEKLFF. DNA for the CDR3: TGTGCCAGCAGCTTGAAGTATGCAACTAATGAAAAACTGTTTTTT.

This chain links TRBV5-1 with TRBJ2-1, with 10 nucleotides matching TRBD2. The CDR3 loop spans 18 amino acids. J lost 4 bases, V lost 0 bases, and 10 bases had no gene match. Germline CDR1 is SGHRS and CDR2 is YFSETQ. The CDR3 DNA is TGCGCCAGCAGCTTGGCGGGGGCACTAGCGGGGCGATACAATGAGCAGTTCTTC. As protein: CASSLAGALAGRYNEQFF.

This clonotype has just a few counts. The chain recombines TRBV18 with TRBJ2-1; 8 bases match TRBD2. V trimming: 5 bases; J trimming: 5 bases; junction bases outside the gene matches: 8. The length of the CDR3 is 15 residues. CDR1 is KGHSH and CDR2 is LQKENI in the germline V gene. This CDR3 reads CASSSSGPTNNEQFF. Here the CDR3 DNA reads TGTGCCAGCTCATCTAGCGGGCCTACGAACAATGAGCAGTTCTTC. The complete variable domain, with remaining parts taken from reference TRBV18 and TRBJ2-1, reads NAGVMQNPRHLVRRRGQEARLRCSPMKGHSHVYWYRQLPEEGLKFMVYLQKENIIDESGMPKERFSAEFPKEGPSILRIQQVVRGDSAAYFCASSSSGPTNNEQFFGPGTRLTVL.

This chain joins TRBV7-3 and TRBJ2-1; 11 positions match TRBD2. Germline loops: CDR1 SGHTA, CDR2 FQGTGA. The CDR3 is made up of 15 amino acids. J was trimmed by 5 bases and V by 5 bases; bases with no gene match: 5. For the CDR3, the DNA is TGTGCCAGCAGCCGAGGGACTAGCGGAGACAATGAGCAGTTCTTC. The encoded protein is CASSRGTSGDNEQFF.

To note about this clonotype: Compared with germline, one end of the junction differs, possibly owing to a read error. The genes are TRBV3-1 and TRBJ2-1, with TRBD2 matching 7 bases. Germline V CDR1 and CDR2: LGHDT, YNNKEL (reference sequence). The CDR3 is 15 residues long. CDR3 in DNA: TGTGCCAGCAGCCAAGGCGGGAGCTCCTACAATGGGCAGTTCTTC. Protein sequence: CASSQGGSSYNGQFF.

In this sample, this clonotype turned up once. This rearrangement joins TRBV20-1 to TRBJ2-1; a weak D match, TRBD2 (6 bases). The germline V gene has CDR1 DFQATT and CDR2 SNEGSKA (reference sequence). CDR3 size: 14 residues. Trimming removed 3 bases at V and 8 bases at J, with 17 bases between. The chain's CDR3 is CSASWASRGYEQFF. DNA for the CDR3: TGCAGTGCTAGCTGGGCAAGCCGGGGGTATGAGCAGTTCTTC.

The chain carries TRBV28 and TRBJ2-7; 11 bases are shared with TRBD2. Germline V gives CDR1 MDHEN, CDR2 SYDVKM. CDR3 length: 16 amino acids. The V segment lost 5 bases and the J segment 0 bases; nucleotides outside the gene matches: 6. The CDR3 sequence is CASSGEGLADSYEQYF. In DNA, the CDR3 is TGTGCCAGCAGTGGAGAGGGACTAGCGGACTCCTACGAGCAGTACTTC.

The V and J genes are TRBV10-3 and TRBJ1-5; D unclear. The CDR3 spans 14 residues. With 3 bases removed from V and 5 bases from J, the gap between germline ends came to 11 bases. The germline V gene has CDR1 ENHRY and CDR2 SYGVKD. The CDR3, as DNA: TGTGCCATCAGTGATCCCGACCACCATCAGCCCCAGCATTTT. This gives the protein CAISDPDHHQPQHF.

The chain links TRBV20-1 to TRBJ1-5; D remains unclear. V shed 0 bases and J shed 0 bases, with 12 bases lying between them. Germline CDR1 reads DFQATT; CDR2 reads SNEGSKA (reference sequence). The length of the CDR3 is 16 residues. The CDR3 bases are TGCAGTGCTAGAGATAGTAGGCAGTATAGCAATCAGCCCCAGCATTTT. It specifies CSARDSRQYSNQPQHF.

This clonotype was counted only a few times. The V call is TRBV9, the J call TRBJ2-5; possible D gene TRBD2, 6 bases. V lost 2 bases to trimming and J lost 2 bases, with 13 bases between them. Germline values: CDR1 SGDLS, CDR2 YYNGEE. The CDR3 extends over 15 amino acids. The CDR3 region has the DNA TGTGCCAGCAGCGTGGACAAGGAGGGGCAAGAGACCCAGTACTTC. Residues: CASSVDKEGQETQYF.